This TCR beta chain was recorded in a study of sequential checkpoint blockade in melanoma. On the study more broadly: Maintenance nivolumab came after either treatment sequence.

The treatment was: randomized to nivolumab then ipilimumab (arm A) or the reverse (arm B). Patients had received no earlier DNA-damaging chemotherapy. From thawed PBMCs, live CD3+CD8+ cells negative for CD19 and CD56 were sorted. In regard to this clone: The junction departs from germline at one end; a sequencing error may be responsible.

Here immunoSEQ multiplex PCR was the method, and the copy in TCRdb shows in-frame clones only, minus some. The top ten hold about an eighth of the sample, which has under 40,000 clones, approximately 91% seen once. The CDR3 totals 12 residues. CDR1 and CDR2 (germline): SGHVS, FQNEAQ. This clonotype originated in a human donor with melanoma. Specimen: CD8+ T cells sorted from blood (inferred from file names), collected from a patient given nivolumab and ipilimumab in sequence. The chain is built from TRBV7-8 and TRBJ2-1; D not resolved. The CDR3 sequence: CASSVANNEQFF. The CDR3 region has the DNA TGTGCCAGCAGCGTAGCCAACAATGAGCAGTTCTTC. The variable domain in full, with the rest retrieved from reference TRBV7-8 and TRBJ2-1, is GAGVSQSPRYKVAKRGQDVALRCDPISGHVSLFWYQQALGQGPEFLTYFQNEAQLDKSGLPSDRFFAERPEGSVSTLKIQRTQQEDSAVYLCASSVANNEQFFGPGTRLTVL.